A single sample is the source of the 16 T cell receptor beta chains below, sequenced in a study of Graves' ophthalmopathy and Graves' hyperthyroidism. Investigators amplified TCR beta CDR3 regions from RNA transcripts. An initial RT-PCR round employing HTBI primers preceded a second-round multiplex PCR. MiXCR, applied by TCRdb to the multiplex PCR reads, yields one record per CDR3 protein. The table has about 1.1 million distinct CDR3 sequences, about 35% seen once. The sequencing input was peripheral blood or thyroid tissue (not recorded which). These receptors were obtained from an adult man with Graves' hyperthyroidism.

The chain joins TRBV2 to TRBJ1-1, with 8 bases identical to TRBD1. V lost 6 bases to trimming and J lost 0 bases; unmatched junction nucleotides: 3. CDR1 is SNHLY, CDR2 FYNNEI, per germline. This CDR3 is built from 14 residues. This CDR3 is CASRMTGVNTEAFF. CDR3 nucleotides: TGTGCCAGCAGGATGACAGGGGTGAACACTGAAGCTTTCTTT.

This chain connects TRBV15 to TRBJ2-7; 7 positions agree with TRBD2. V lost 5 bases and J lost 3; bases outside the gene matches: 7. This CDR3 is 14 amino acids long. Per the germline V gene, CDR1 is LNHNV and CDR2 is YYDKDF (reference sequence). CDR3 nucleotides: TGTGCCACCAGCCCCCGGGGGGAGAGCTACGAGCAGTACTTC. Amino acid sequence: CATSPRGESYEQYF.

V usage is TRBV4-3 and J usage is TRBJ1-2, with unresolved D. Germline assignment: CDR1 LGHNA and CDR2 YSLEER. The CDR3 totals 15 residues. Deletions cut 6 bases from V and 2 bases from J, with 16 bases between. The CDR3 loop is CASSLNIDGNYGYTF. The CDR3 nucleotides read TGCGCCAGCAGTTTAAACATAGACGGAAACTATGGCTACACCTTC.

This clonotype was recorded many times. The chain combines TRBV14 with TRBJ1-6, with 8 bases aligning to TRBD1. V trimming: 1 base; J trimming: 9 bases; junction bases outside the gene matches: 5. The CDR3 sequence is 15 residues long. Germline assignment: CDR1 SGHDN and CDR2 FVKESK. CDR3 coding DNA: TGTGCCAGCAGCCAAGCGGGGCAGGGGGCTTCACCCCTCCACTTT. Protein sequence: CASSQAGQGASPLHF.

The chain links TRBV30 to TRBJ1-6, with 11 bases that match TRBD1. CDR1 GTSNPN and CDR2 SVGIG come from the germline V gene (reference sequence). V was pared by 0 bases and J by 10 bases, with 11 bases of the junction left unmatched. There are 17 residues in the CDR3. CDR3 protein: CAWSVRTGGSYWSPLHF. The CDR3, as DNA: TGTGCCTGGAGTGTGAGGACAGGGGGCTCTTATTGGTCACCCCTCCACTTT.

Many counts were recorded for this clonotype. The CDR3 DNA reads TGTGCCAGTAGTATAGAGGCGAGCACCGGGGAGCTGTTTTTT. Residues: CASSIEASTGELFF. This chain uses TRBV19 with TRBJ2-2; D gene uncertain. V was clipped by 0 bases and J by 4 bases, with 6 bases between them. The CDR3 sequence is 14 residues long. Germline V gene lookup returns CDR1 LNHDA and CDR2 SQIVND (reference sequence).

This clonotype occurred a few times. This chain joins TRBV3-1 and TRBJ2-7; no firm D call. Germline lookup yields CDR1 LGHDT and CDR2 YNNKEL (reference sequence). V lost 1 base, J lost 2 bases, and 9 bases lay in between. The length of the CDR3 is 14 residues. The CDR3 loop reads CASSQGTLTYEQYF. CDR3 DNA: TGTGCCAGCAGCCAAGGGACCCTCACCTACGAGCAGTACTTC.

The chain joins TRBV7-3 to TRBJ2-1; 8 bases map to TRBD2. J was trimmed by 9 bases and V by 1 base; bases with no gene match: 5. The CDR3 length is 14 residues. Germline CDR1 and CDR2: SGHTA and FQGTGA. CDR3 residues: CASSLRGLDTEQFF. The DNA for the CDR3 is TGTGCCAGCAGCTTAAGGGGACTAGACACTGAGCAGTTCTTC.

The table lists this clonotype with many counts. CDR3 sequence (DNA): TGCGCCAGCAGCCCTGGACAGGGGTACACCGGGGAGCTGTTTTTT. Translating gives CASSPGQGYTGELFF. The V gene is TRBV5-1, the J gene TRBJ2-2, with 9 bases that match TRBD1. Trimming removed 4 bases from V and 3 bases from J; junction bases left unmatched: 4. The length of the CDR3 is 15 residues. The germline CDR1 and CDR2 sequences are SGHRS and YFSETQ.

The chain employs TRBV10-3 and TRBJ2-3, with 10 bases matching TRBD2. The CDR3 loop spans 14 amino acids. CDR1 and CDR2 (germline): ENHRY, SYGVKD. V shed 11 bases and J 3 bases; nucleotides not matched to a gene: 8. In nucleotides, the CDR3 is TGTGCCGTGGCTAGCGGGAGCGGAACAGATACGCAGTATTTT. Translating it yields CAVASGSGTDTQYF.

J is TRBJ2-7 and V is TRBV27, with 10 bases identical to TRBD2. V shed 3 bases and J 6 bases; nucleotides not matched to a gene: 5. Per germline, CDR1 MNHEY and CDR2 SMNVEV (reference sequence). The CDR3 totals 14 residues. This CDR3 is CASSFSLAGGEQYF. The DNA for the CDR3 is TGTGCCAGCAGTTTTTCCTTAGCGGGAGGCGAGCAGTACTTC.

In the case of this clonotype: A much larger clone lies one base from this, so it may be a read error. CDR3 in amino acids: CATSERQDEQYF. As DNA, the CDR3 is TGTGCCACCAGTGAACGACAGGACGAGCAGTACTTC. The J gene is TRBJ2-5, the V gene TRBV24-1, with a possible D match to TRBD1 (6 bases). The J call may be faulty, since TRBJ2-7 better matches the DNA end. Germline lookup yields CDR1 KGHDR and CDR2 SFDVKD. The length of the CDR3 is 12 residues.

In regard to this clonotype: One base away lies a much larger clone, so this may be a sequencing read error. Likely a read error: the CDR3 ends without its conserved phenylalanine or tryptophan. The chain joins TRBV9 to TRBJ2-2; D is unclear. V lost 0 bases and J lost 4, with 10 bases in between. The length of the CDR3 is 15 residues. Germline CDR1 SGDLS, CDR2 YYNGEE. The CDR3 here is CASSVGGSSTGELFY. The CDR3 nucleotides are TGTGCCAGCAGCGTAGGCGGTAGCTCCACCGGGGAGCTGTTTTAT.

CDR3 residues: CATSGTGVAGYTF. The CDR3 DNA reads as TGTGCCACCAGCGGAACTGGGGTGGCTGGCTACACCTTC. The chain carries TRBV15 and TRBJ1-2; D unclear. Per germline, CDR1 LNHNV and CDR2 YYDKDF (reference sequence). The CDR3 totals 13 residues. The V gene lost 5 bases and the J gene lost 7 bases, with 14 bases spanning the gap.

This clonotype was seen a handful of times. The chain has TRBV12-3 or TRBV12-4 and TRBJ2-6, with 9 nucleotides matching TRBD1. The CDR3 runs 17 residues. Trimming took 5 bases from V and 0 from J; bases not matched to a gene: 5. The CDR3 protein is CASSADRGISGANVLTF. The CDR3 DNA reads as TGTGCCAGCAGTGCGGACAGGGGAATCTCTGGGGCCAACGTCCTGACTTTC.

The chain has TRBV14 and TRBJ2-7, with D tentatively TRBD2 (6 bases). Trimming took off 1 base at V and 1 base at J, with 11 bases between the two ends. The CDR3 runs 15 residues. CDR1 is SGHDN and CDR2 is FVKESK in the germline V gene. The CDR3 DNA reads TGTGCCAGCAGCCAAGCAACGGGGAGGTCCTACGAGCAGTACTTC. This codes for CASSQATGRSYEQYF. The whole variable domain, remainder taken from reference TRBV14 and TRBJ2-7, is EAGVTQFPSHSVIEKGQTVTLRCDPISGHDNLYWYRRVMGKEIKFLLHFVKESKQDESGMPNNRFLAERTGGTYSTLKVQPAELEDSGVYFCASSQATGRSYEQYFGPGTRLTVT.